The present T cell receptor beta chain was sequenced within a study of blood T cell repertoires in COVID-19. Study-level background: Acute and convalescent COVID-19 specimens originated in the United States, Italy and Spain. The analysed material was cDNA or gDNA that came from T cells, B-cell-depleted T cells, or PBMCs.

Methods used by the authors: Quantification of nucleated cells was approximated via reference gene primer amplification. TCRdb's copy holds only in-frame clones and misses some; the assay was immunoSEQ multiplex PCR. Clone size and V and J calls were adopted from that table, with D and trimming inferred from the DNA. The table has roughly 68,000 clones, more than 65% seen once. This CDR3 has 19 amino acids. Germline trimming cut 0 bases from V and 0 bases from J; bases unmatched to any gene: 11. Germline CDR1 SGHRS, CDR2 YFSETQ. The chain joins TRBV5-1 to TRBJ1-4, with 7 bases identical to TRBD1. The material sequenced was peripheral blood. The origin of this receptor is a woman in her forties or fifties with acute or convalescent COVID-19. The CDR3 DNA reads TGCGCCAGCAGCTTGGGTGGCCACAGGGGCCCTACAACTAATGAAAAACTGTTTTTT. Encoded protein: CASSLGGHRGPTTNEKLFF.